The clone carrying this T cell receptor (beta chain) was found many times. The data derive from a study of T cells in Graves' hyperthyroidism and ophthalmopathy. Amplification of TCR beta CDR3 regions was performed using RNA transcripts as template. HTBI primers were the set used in a first-round RT-PCR of the TCR CDR3. TCRdb independently ran MiXCR on the multiplex PCR reads; one entry per CDR3 protein. The table lists 600,000 to 900,000 distinct CDR3 sequences, 16% of them singletons. CDR1 is DFQATT and CDR2 is SNEGSKA in the germline V gene (reference sequence). V shed 7 bases, J shed 8 bases, and the junction held 14 bases outside the gene matches. The CDR3 runs to 16 residues.

The V and J genes are TRBV20-1 and TRBJ2-1; 13 bases align to TRBD2. The clonotype originates from a man aged 18 to 30 with Graves' hyperthyroidism. Sequenced: blood. CDR3 in DNA: TGCAGTGTCGATAAGAGGACTAGCGGGAGTTTGGATGAGCAGTTCTTC. Its protein is CSVDKRTSGSLDEQFF.